The 26 T cell receptor beta chains presented below share a single source sample, sequenced in a study of CD8 T cells in Susac syndrome. The RNA input was about 0.5 to 1 ug, and it was reverse transcribed with random hexamers. TCRdb reprocessed the immunoSEQ multiplex PCR reads via MiXCR and lists one record per CDR3 protein. Of approximately 140,000 distinct CDR3 sequences listed, around 86% are singletons. Input material: CD8+ T cells from PBMCs. The receptors originated from a human donor with multiple sclerosis.

The chain has TRBV30 and TRBJ1-2; 8 nucleotides line up with TRBD1. The CDR3 covers 13 residues. Unmatched junction bases numbered 7, after V lost 2 bases and J lost 8 bases. The germline CDR1 and CDR2 sequences are GTSNPN and SVGIG (reference sequence). The CDR3 reads CAWSLTGEGGYTF. In DNA form, the CDR3 reads TGTGCCTGGAGTCTGACAGGGGAAGGCGGCTACACCTTC.

V usage is TRBV4-1 and J usage is TRBJ1-5; D not certain. There are 16 residues in the CDR3. Germline CDR1 and CDR2: MGHRA and YSYEKL. V lost 1 base to trimming and J lost 0 bases, with 10 bases between them. DNA for the CDR3: TGCGCCAGCAGCCAAGGGTTGTCTTATAGCAATCAGCCCCAGCATTTT. This codes for CASSQGLSYSNQPQHF.

The chain combines TRBV2 with TRBJ2-1, with a tentative D call TRBD1 (5 bases). Germline V CDR1 and CDR2: SNHLY, FYNNEI. V was shortened by 2 bases and J by 6 bases, with 14 bases between the two germline ends. The CDR3 has 15 amino acids. CDR3: CASSEPQGLSNEQFF. In DNA, the CDR3 is TGTGCCAGCAGTGAACCCCAGGGATTAAGCAATGAGCAGTTCTTC.

In this sample, this clonotype turned up a few times. This chain uses TRBV19 with TRBJ2-3, with 9 bases matching TRBD1. This CDR3 contains 15 residues. The germline V gene has CDR1 LNHDA and CDR2 SQIVND (reference sequence). V shed 4 bases and J 2 bases; nucleotides not matched to a gene: 4. The CDR3 reads CASSTGTGITDTQYF. In DNA, the CDR3 is TGTGCCAGTAGTACCGGGACAGGGATCACAGATACGCAGTATTTT.

This chain links TRBV12-2 with TRBJ1-1; the DNA was not compared with TRBD1, the D call given in the table. TRBV12-2 is a known pseudogene. The CDR3 length is 16 residues. In DNA, the CDR3 is TGTGCAAGTCGCTTAGCCAGGGATTTGGGGAACACTGAAGCTTTCTTT. Its protein product is CASRLARDLGNTEAFF.

This clonotype was seen a handful of times. The chain uses TRBV7-2 and TRBJ2-3; D possibly corresponds to TRBD1 (5 bases). Deletions cut 1 base from V and 6 bases from J, with 20 bases between. In germline, CDR1 is SGHTA, CDR2 FQGNSA. The CDR3 extends over 17 amino acids. This CDR3 is CASSLEGGRGHWDTQYF. The CDR3 DNA follows: TGTGCCAGCAGCTTAGAGGGCGGAAGGGGTCATTGGGATACGCAGTATTTT.

J is TRBJ2-5 and V is TRBV4-1; 9 bases match TRBD2. Per germline, CDR1 MGHRA and CDR2 YSYEKL. After removal of 1 base from V and 0 bases from J, the junction contained 6 bases not matched to a gene. CDR3 length: 17 residues. The CDR3 DNA reads as TGCGCCAGCAGCCAAGGAAATAGCGGGGGTAACCAAGAGACCCAGTACTTC. It codes for CASSQGNSGGNQETQYF.

The CDR3 here is CAWSGAAGTDTQYF. The CDR3 DNA follows: TGTGCCTGGAGCGGAGCGGCCGGCACAGATACGCAGTATTTT. This chain connects TRBV30 to TRBJ2-3; tentative D call: TRBD2 (5 bases). The CDR3 is made up of 14 amino acids. The germline CDR1 and CDR2 sequences are GTSNPN and SVGIG (reference sequence). The ends were cut back, 3 bases at V and 1 base at J, with 11 bases in the middle.

The gene calls are TRBV19 and TRBJ1-5, with TRBD1 matching 8 bases. The germline V gene has CDR1 LNHDA and CDR2 SQIVND (reference sequence). The CDR3 runs to 16 residues. The V and J ends lost 5 bases and 0 bases, in that order; junction bases with no gene match: 6. CDR3 protein: CASSPLDRVSNQPQHF. CDR3 coding DNA: TGTGCCAGTAGTCCTTTGGACAGGGTTAGCAATCAGCCCCAGCATTTT.

The chain employs TRBV3-1 and TRBJ2-7; 9 positions match TRBD1. Per the germline V gene, CDR1 is LGHDT and CDR2 is YNNKEL (reference sequence). The J segment lost 3 bases and the V segment lost 5 bases, leaving 8 bases of the junction unmatched. CDR3 length equals 15 residues. For the CDR3, the DNA is TGTGCCAGCAGCATAGGGACAGGGTTATACTACGAGCAGTACTTC. This encodes CASSIGTGLYYEQYF.

This clonotype was seen a handful of times. The rearrangement joins TRBV5-1 to TRBJ2-7; possibly TRBD1 for D (6 bases). Trimming shortened V by 2 bases and J by 4 bases, and 10 bases separated the two germline ends. CDR1 and CDR2 from the germline V gene are SGHRS and YFSETQ. This CDR3 has 13 residues. The CDR3 protein is CASSFSQGYEQYF. CDR3 DNA sequence: TGCGCCAGCAGCTTTTCACAGGGTTACGAGCAGTACTTC.

The rearrangement links TRBV29-1 to TRBJ2-3; a possible D gene is TRBD1 (6 bases). V lost 7 bases to trimming and J lost 4 bases, with 12 bases between them. Germline CDR1 reads SQVTM; CDR2 reads ANQGSEA. The CDR3 is 12 residues long. This chain's CDR3 is CSAPTGPDTQYF. DNA of the CDR3: TGCAGCGCCCCGACAGGCCCAGATACGCAGTATTTT.

The chain uses TRBV7-3 and TRBJ2-1, with D maybe TRBD2 (5 bases). Deletions cut 4 bases from V and 5 bases from J, with 12 bases between. CDR1 and CDR2 from the germline V gene are SGHTA and FQGTGA. The CDR3 has 14 amino acids. The CDR3 DNA is TGTGCCAGCAGCTCGGGTCCGAGGGACAATGAGCAGTTCTTC. Translated, it gives CASSSGPRDNEQFF. Combining the CDR3 with reference TRBV7-3 and TRBJ2-1 gives the whole variable domain GAGVSQTPSNKVTEKGKYVELRCDPISGHTALYWYRQSLGQGPEFLIYFQGTGAADDSGLPNDRFFAVRPEGSVSTLKIQRTERGDSAVYLCASSSGPRDNEQFFGPGTRLTVL.

The DNA of the CDR3 is TGTGCCAGAGGACGTTGCTCCTACAATGAGCAGTTCTTC. It is translated as CARGRCSYNEQFF. The chain couples TRBV21-1 to TRBJ2-1. TRBV21-1 is a listed pseudogene. The CDR3 is made up of 13 amino acids.

CDR3 nucleotides: TGTGCCAGCAGCTTAGCTCCCGGGACAGGGAACACTGAAGCTTTCTTT. Translation: CASSLAPGTGNTEAFF. This chain connects TRBV11-3 to TRBJ1-1, with 8 positions matching TRBD1. J gave up 1 base and V 1 base, and 5 bases lay outside the gene matches. CDR3 length: 16 residues. Per the germline V gene, CDR1 is SGHNT and CDR2 is YENEEA.

The V call is TRBV7-2, the J call TRBJ1-4, with D perhaps TRBD1 (6 bases). The CDR3 is made up of 18 amino acids. Germline V lookup: CDR1 SGHTA, CDR2 FQGNSA. The V end lost 2 bases, the J end lost 5 bases, and 21 bases lay between the germline ends. The CDR3 is CASSLPGAWPDENEKLFF. CDR3 coding DNA: TGTGCCAGCAGCTTACCAGGGGCCTGGCCCGATGAAAATGAAAAACTGTTTTTT.

The table lists this clonotype with a few counts. The rearrangement joins TRBV19 to TRBJ2-3, with D unresolved. V was pared by 3 bases and J by 4 bases, with 8 bases between. The CDR3 runs to 13 residues. Germline CDR1 reads LNHDA; CDR2 reads SQIVND (reference sequence). The CDR3 region is CASSMDGADTQYF. Here the CDR3 DNA reads TGTGCCAGTAGTATGGATGGGGCAGATACGCAGTATTTT.

The chain carries TRBV28 and TRBJ2-7; the match to TRBD2 covers 11 bases. This CDR3 spans 14 amino acids. The germline gives CDR1 MDHEN, CDR2 SYDVKM. The J segment lost 4 bases and the V segment lost 6 bases, leaving 5 bases of the junction unmatched. This chain's CDR3 is CASSLAGGRYEQYF. CDR3 coding DNA: TGTGCCAGCAGCTTAGCGGGGGGGCGGTACGAGCAGTACTTC.

V and J are TRBV13 and TRBJ2-3, with 10 bases matching TRBD2. There are 20 residues in the CDR3. The ends lost 5 bases at V and 4 bases at J; junction bases unmatched: 21. Germline assignment: CDR1 PRHDT and CDR2 FYEKMQ (reference sequence). This CDR3 reads CASSEQGQREGAHMADTQYF. The DNA for the CDR3 is TGTGCCAGCAGCGAACAGGGTCAGCGGGAGGGCGCCCATATGGCAGATACGCAGTATTTT.

The gene calls are TRBV2 and TRBJ2-3; D is unresolved. The V gene's germline CDR1 is SNHLY and CDR2 FYNNEI. V lost 4 bases, J lost 2 bases, and 10 bases lay in between. The CDR3 has 14 amino acids. The DNA of the CDR3 is TGTGCCAGCAGTGTGCTCGTACCCACAGATACGCAGTATTTT. It is translated as CASSVLVPTDTQYF. Based on the CDR3 plus reference TRBV2 and TRBJ2-3, the full variable domain is EPEVTQTPSHQVTQMGQEVILRCVPISNHLYFYWYRQILGQKVEFLVSFYNNEISEKSEIFDDQFSVERPDGSNFTLKIRSTKLEDSAMYFCASSVLVPTDTQYFGPGTRLTVL.

The chain combines TRBV30 with TRBJ1-2; 7 positions match TRBD1. The V and J ends lost 0 bases and 3 bases, in that order; junction bases with no gene match: 7. The germline CDR1 and CDR2 sequences are GTSNPN and SVGIG (reference sequence). CDR3 length: 15 amino acids. CDR3 in amino acids: CAWSVLGGGDYGYTF. The CDR3 DNA reads TGTGCCTGGAGTGTCTTAGGAGGGGGCGACTATGGCTACACCTTC.

The chain joins TRBV7-2 to TRBJ1-1; 10 bases fit TRBD1. CDR1 is SGHTA and CDR2 is FQGNSA in the germline V gene. V shed 5 bases, J shed 5 bases, and the junction held 14 bases outside the gene matches. The CDR3 consists of 17 residues. CDR3 in amino acids: CASSPGTGDAPVTEAFF. The CDR3 DNA follows: TGTGCCAGCAGCCCCGGGACAGGGGACGCCCCCGTTACTGAAGCTTTCTTT.

The chain carries TRBV6-2 or TRBV6-3 and TRBJ1-2; a weak D match, TRBD1 (5 bases). CDR1 MNHEY and CDR2 SVGEGT come from the germline V gene. CDR3 length: 14 amino acids. V lost 5 bases and J lost 3, with 13 bases in between. As DNA, the CDR3 is TGTGCCAGCAGTCAAAGAACAGGCCACTATGGCTACACCTTC. The encoded protein is CASSQRTGHYGYTF.

The chain carries TRBV19 and TRBJ2-7, with 15 positions matching TRBD2. Germline values: CDR1 LNHDA, CDR2 SQIVND (reference sequence). The CDR3 has 16 residues. With 5 bases clipped from V and 3 bases from J, the junction kept 5 bases outside the gene matches. The CDR3 here is CASSGTSGGPIYEQYF. For the CDR3, the DNA is TGTGCCAGTAGTGGGACTAGCGGGGGGCCCATCTACGAGCAGTACTTC.

This rearrangement joins TRBV6-2 or TRBV6-3 to TRBJ2-3, with a tentative D call TRBD2 (6 bases). Germline lookup yields CDR1 MNHEY and CDR2 SVGEGT. The V end was cut by 2 bases, the J end by 3 bases, with 15 bases between. The CDR3 loop spans 16 amino acids. The CDR3 here is CASSYVGRGETDTQYF. The CDR3 DNA reads as TGTGCCAGCAGTTACGTTGGGCGCGGGGAGACAGATACGCAGTATTTT.

The chain links TRBV25-1 to TRBJ1-1; D is perhaps TRBD1 (6 bases). The CDR3 is made up of 13 amino acids. The germline V and J ends were trimmed by 6 bases and 5 bases, with 13 bases remaining between them. In germline, CDR1 is MGHDK, CDR2 SYGVNS. The CDR3 sequence: CASREQGWTEAFF. CDR3 nucleotide sequence: TGTGCCAGCAGAGAACAGGGTTGGACTGAAGCTTTCTTT.